The rows below give T cell receptor beta chains drawn from one sample of a study of cytomegalovirus exposure and HLA in healthy donors. Using immunoSEQ multiplex PCR, the repertoire was profiled, and TCRdb retains in-frame clones only, with some absent. The data contain about 95,000 clones, 85% of them seen just once; the ten biggest clones take up roughly 20%. Sequencing was done on a sample of PBMCs. The receptors shown here come from a man between 18 and 35 years old in good health and CMV-seropositive. Both conserved end residues are part of each CDR3. D genes are given only for firm matches. A row's size may be missing; if present it is once, few, many or a size class.

J gene,clone size,D gene,CDR3 length,V gene,CDR3 DNA,CDR3 protein
TRBJ2-7,NA,TRBD1,15,TRBV27,TGTGCCAGCAGTTCAGAACAGGGGGGCTCCTACGAGCAGTACTTC,CASSSEQGGSYEQYF
TRBJ2-3,NA,TRBD2,13,TRBV7-3,TGTGCCAGCAGCTCCGGGGGGATAGATACGCAGTATTTT,CASSSGGIDTQYF
TRBJ2-2,once,TRBD1,15,TRBV27,TGTGCCAGCAGTCCGAGGACAGGCGCCACCGGGGAGCTGTTTTTT,CASSPRTGATGELFF
TRBJ2-5,NA,NA,13,TRBV9,TGTGCCAGCAGCCCCGCGGACCAAGAGACCCAGTACTTC,CASSPADQETQYF
TRBJ2-7,NA,NA,14,TRBV4-1,TGCGCCAGCAGCCAAGAAAGGGGTGCCTACGAGCAGTACTTC,CASSQERGAYEQYF
TRBJ2-1,NA,TRBD2,15,TRBV6-6,TGTGCCAGCTGCCTAGCGGGCCCCTCCTACAATGAGCAGTTCTTC,CASCLAGPSYNEQFF
TRBJ2-5,NA,TRBD1,13,TRBV10-3,TGTGCCAGCCGGACAGGGGGAGGGGAGACCCAGTACTTC,CASRTGGGETQYF
TRBJ2-5,NA,TRBD1,14,TRBV7-7,TGTGCCAGCAGCCAGGGACAGACTCAAGAGACCCAGTACTTC,CASSQGQTQETQYF
TRBJ2-1,NA,TRBD2,15,TRBV10-1,TGCGCCAGCAGTGAGTTGACTAGCGGGAGAAATGAGCAGTTCTTC,CASSELTSGRNEQFF
TRBJ1-5,once,NA,11,TRBV20-1,TGCAGTGCGGGGGGGAAGGGGCCCCAGCATTTT,CSAGGKGPQHF
TRBJ1-3,NA,NA,15,TRBV18,TGTGCCAGCTCACCACCTGCAGGGCTCGGAAACACCATATATTTT,CASSPPAGLGNTIYF
TRBJ2-7,once,TRBD1,12,TRBV28,TGTGCCAGCGGACAGGGTTCCTACGAGCAGTACTTC,CASGQGSYEQYF
TRBJ1-1,NA,NA,12,TRBV7-9,TGTGCCAGCACCAAAGGGGGAACTGAAGCTTTCTTT,CASTKGGTEAFF
TRBJ1-1,NA,NA,11,TRBV6-1,TGTGCCAGCAGTTACCGGGGTGAAGCTTTCTTT,CASSYRGEAFF
TRBJ2-6,NA,NA,15,TRBV18,TGTGCCAGCTCACAGGAGATTGCTGGGGCCAACGTCCTGACTTTC,CASSQEIAGANVLTF
TRBJ2-1,NA,NA,15,TRBV5-6,TGTGCCAGCAGCCTCGGGGGAGCTAAATACAATGAGCAGTTCTTC,CASSLGGAKYNEQFF
TRBJ2-7,NA,NA,12,TRBV19,TGTGCCAGTAGTGCCTCAGCCTACGAGCAGTACTTC,CASSASAYEQYF
TRBJ1-2,NA,NA,14,TRBV28,TGTGCCAGCAGTTTCTCAGGGGCAAACTATGGCTACACCTTC,CASSFSGANYGYTF
TRBJ2-1,NA,TRBD1,12,TRBV18,TGTGCCAGCTCTCCTGGGGACAGGGAGCAGTTCTTC,CASSPGDREQFF
TRBJ1-2,NA,NA,13,TRBV19,TGTGCCAGCACCCTCCACCCGGGGTATGGCTACACCTTC,CASTLHPGYGYTF
TRBJ2-1,NA,TRBD2,15,TRBV6-5,TGTGCCAGCAGGTTAGCGGGAGCCAACGGGAATGAGCAGTTCTTC,CASRLAGANGNEQFF
TRBJ2-1,NA,NA,13,TRBV19,TGTGCCAGTAGCGCCAGCTCCTACAATGAGCAGTTCTTC,CASSASSYNEQFF
TRBJ1-1,NA,NA,11,TRBV7-9,TGTGCCAGCAGCTTACGGGCTGAAGCTTTCTTT,CASSLRAEAFF
TRBJ2-7,once,NA,14,TRBV5-4,TGTGCCAGCAGCGGACAGACAGAATCCTACGAGCAGTACTTC,CASSGQTESYEQYF
TRBJ2-1,NA,TRBD2,16,TRBV28,TGTGCCAGCAGTTTTTTTAGCGGGAGGGCCTACAATGAGCAGTTCTTC,CASSFFSGRAYNEQFF
TRBJ2-2,few,NA,14,TRBV12-5,TGTGCTAGTGGAAGGGGATCGGACACCGGGGAGCTGTTTTTT,CASGRGSDTGELFF
TRBJ2-1,few,TRBD2,15,TRBV19,TGTGCCAGTAGCGTTGAACTAGCGGATTACAATGAGCAGTTCTTC,CASSVELADYNEQFF
TRBJ2-1,NA,NA,17,TRBV19,TGTGCCAGTAGTATAACTTTGGCAGGGGCGATATACAATGAGCAGTTCTTC,CASSITLAGAIYNEQFF